This T cell receptor beta chain was captured by sequencing in a study of blood T cell repertoires in COVID-19. In the study overall: Sites in the United States, Italy and Spain provided acute and convalescent COVID-19 samples.

Followed longitudinally, the Seattle patients had been enrolled during active infection. With 4 bases removed from V and 12 bases from J, the gap between germline ends came to 16 bases. The CDR3 contains 13 residues. From germline, CDR1 is KGHDR and CDR2 SFDVKD. In the original analysis: Cell counts per sample came from amplifying reference gene primers. Method: immunoSEQ multiplex PCR; TCRdb's copy keeps in-frame clones and lacks some. That table supplies the V and J calls and clone size; D and trimming were determined from the DNA. This sample has some 64,000 clones, with over 55% found just once. The chain has TRBV24-1 and TRBJ2-3, with D perhaps TRBD2 (6 bases). The TCR comes from a woman aged 70-85 years with COVID-19, enrolled during active disease. Input material: peripheral blood. This CDR3 reads CATSDSGLLLQYF. CDR3 coding DNA: TGTGCCACCAGTGACTCGGGACTTCTCTTACAGTATTTT.